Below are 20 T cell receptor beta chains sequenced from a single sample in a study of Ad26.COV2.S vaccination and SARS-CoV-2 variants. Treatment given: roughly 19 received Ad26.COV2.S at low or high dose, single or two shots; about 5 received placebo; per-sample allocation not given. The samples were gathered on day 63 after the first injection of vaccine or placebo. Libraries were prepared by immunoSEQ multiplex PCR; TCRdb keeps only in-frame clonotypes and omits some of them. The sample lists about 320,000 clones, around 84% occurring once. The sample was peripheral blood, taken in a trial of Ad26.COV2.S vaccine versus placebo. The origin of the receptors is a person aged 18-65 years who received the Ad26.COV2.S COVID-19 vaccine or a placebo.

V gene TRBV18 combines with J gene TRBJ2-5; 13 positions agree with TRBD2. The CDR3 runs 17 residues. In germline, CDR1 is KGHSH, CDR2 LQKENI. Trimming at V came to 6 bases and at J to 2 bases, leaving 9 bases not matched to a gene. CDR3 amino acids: CASSDLGLAGSQETQYF. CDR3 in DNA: TGTGCCAGCTCTGATTTGGGACTAGCGGGGAGTCAAGAGACCCAGTACTTC.

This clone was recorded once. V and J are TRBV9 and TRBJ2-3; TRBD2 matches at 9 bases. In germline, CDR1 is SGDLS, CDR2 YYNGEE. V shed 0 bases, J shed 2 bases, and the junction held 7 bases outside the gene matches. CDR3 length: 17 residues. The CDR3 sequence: CASSVGRASGVTDTQYF. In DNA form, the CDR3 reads TGTGCCAGCAGCGTAGGCAGGGCTAGCGGGGTCACAGATACGCAGTATTTT.

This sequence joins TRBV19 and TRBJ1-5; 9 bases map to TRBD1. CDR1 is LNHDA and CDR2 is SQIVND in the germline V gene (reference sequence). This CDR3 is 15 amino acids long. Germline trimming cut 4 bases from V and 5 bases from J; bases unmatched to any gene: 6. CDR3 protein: CASSTGQGTYQPQHF. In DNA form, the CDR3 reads TGTGCCAGTAGTACCGGACAGGGGACTTATCAGCCCCAGCATTTT.

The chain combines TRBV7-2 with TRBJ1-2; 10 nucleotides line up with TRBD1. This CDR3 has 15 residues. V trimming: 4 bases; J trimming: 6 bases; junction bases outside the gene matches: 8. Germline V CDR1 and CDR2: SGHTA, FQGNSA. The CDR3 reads CASSSRDRGRNGYTF. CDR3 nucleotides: TGTGCCAGCAGCTCCCGGGACAGGGGAAGAAATGGCTACACCTTC. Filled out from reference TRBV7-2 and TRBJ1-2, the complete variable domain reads GAGVSQSPSNKVTEKGKDVELRCDPISGHTALYWYRQSLGQGLEFLIYFQGNSAPDKSGLPSDRFSAERTGGSVSTLTIQRTQQEDSAVYLCASSSRDRGRNGYTFGSGTRLTVV.

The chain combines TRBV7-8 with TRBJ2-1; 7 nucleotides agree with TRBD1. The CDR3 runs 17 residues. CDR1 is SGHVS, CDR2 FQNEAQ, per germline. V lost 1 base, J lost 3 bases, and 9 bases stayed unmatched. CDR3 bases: TGTGCCAGCAGCTTAGAGGACAGGTTAAGTGGCTACAATGAGCAGTTCTTC. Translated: CASSLEDRLSGYNEQFF.

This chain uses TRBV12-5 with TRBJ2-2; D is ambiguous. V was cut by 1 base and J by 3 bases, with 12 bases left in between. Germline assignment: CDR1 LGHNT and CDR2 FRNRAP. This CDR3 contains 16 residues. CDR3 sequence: CASGLGLQVYTGELFF. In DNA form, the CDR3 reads TGTGCTAGTGGTTTGGGCCTTCAGGTTTACACCGGGGAGCTGTTTTTT.

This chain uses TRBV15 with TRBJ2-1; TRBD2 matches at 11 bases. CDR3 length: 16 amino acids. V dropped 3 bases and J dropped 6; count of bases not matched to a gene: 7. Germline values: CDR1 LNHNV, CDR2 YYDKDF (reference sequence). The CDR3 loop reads CATSRGIAGGRNEQFF. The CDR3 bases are TGTGCCACCAGCAGGGGAATAGCGGGGGGGCGCAATGAGCAGTTCTTC.

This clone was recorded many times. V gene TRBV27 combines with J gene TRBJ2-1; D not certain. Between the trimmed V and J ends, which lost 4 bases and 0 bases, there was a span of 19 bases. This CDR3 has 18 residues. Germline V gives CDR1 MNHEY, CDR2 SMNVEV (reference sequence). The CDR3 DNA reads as TGTGCCAGCAGTTCGACCAACATGTCGCCTAGCTCCTACAATGAGCAGTTCTTC. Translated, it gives CASSSTNMSPSSYNEQFF.

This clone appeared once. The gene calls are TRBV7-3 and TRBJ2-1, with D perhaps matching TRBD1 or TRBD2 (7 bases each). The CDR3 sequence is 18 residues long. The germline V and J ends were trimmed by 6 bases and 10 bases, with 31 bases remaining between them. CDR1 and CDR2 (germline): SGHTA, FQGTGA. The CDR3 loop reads CASRPRGTRLPEAGEQFF. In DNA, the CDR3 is TGTGCCAGCAGACCCAGGGGGACCCGGCTCCCAGAAGCGGGGGAGCAGTTCTTC.

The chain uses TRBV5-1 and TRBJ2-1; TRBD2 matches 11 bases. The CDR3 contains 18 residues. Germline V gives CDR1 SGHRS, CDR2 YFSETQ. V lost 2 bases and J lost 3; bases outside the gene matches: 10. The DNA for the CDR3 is TGCGCCAGCAGCTTAAGTCTAGCGGGGGGCCGAATCTACAATGAGCAGTTCTTC. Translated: CASSLSLAGGRIYNEQFF.

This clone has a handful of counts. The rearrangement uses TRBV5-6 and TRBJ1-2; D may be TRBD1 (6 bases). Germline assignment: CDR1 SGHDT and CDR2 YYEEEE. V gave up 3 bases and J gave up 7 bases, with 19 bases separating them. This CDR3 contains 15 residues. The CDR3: CASSSGDGQMLGYTF. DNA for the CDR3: TGTGCCAGCAGCTCGGGGGACGGACAGATGCTTGGCTACACCTTC.

The CDR3 region has the DNA TGTGCCAGCAGCAAAGGTAGCACCTGGTGCTATGGCTACACCTTC. Its protein is CASSKGSTWCYGYTF. The chain links TRBV21-1 to TRBJ1-2. TRBV21-1 is a known pseudogene. The CDR3 runs 15 residues.

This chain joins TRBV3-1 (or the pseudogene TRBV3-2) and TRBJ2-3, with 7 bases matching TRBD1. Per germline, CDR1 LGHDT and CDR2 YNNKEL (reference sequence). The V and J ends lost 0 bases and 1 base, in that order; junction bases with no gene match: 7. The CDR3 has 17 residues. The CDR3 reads CASSQDQGDRGTDTQYF. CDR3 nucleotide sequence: TGTGCCAGCAGCCAAGATCAGGGGGACAGAGGCACAGATACGCAGTATTTT.

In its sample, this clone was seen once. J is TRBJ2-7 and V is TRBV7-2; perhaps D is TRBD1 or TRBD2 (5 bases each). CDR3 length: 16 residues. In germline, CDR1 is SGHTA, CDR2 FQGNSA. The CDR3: CDRQFPGPREYYEQYF. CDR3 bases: TGTGACAGACAATTTCCGGGGCCAAGAGAGTACTACGAGCAGTACTTC.

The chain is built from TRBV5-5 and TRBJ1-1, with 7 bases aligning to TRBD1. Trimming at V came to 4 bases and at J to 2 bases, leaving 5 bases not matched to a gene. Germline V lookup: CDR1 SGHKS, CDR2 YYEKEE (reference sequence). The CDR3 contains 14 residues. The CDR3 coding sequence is TGTGCCAGCAGCCCCCGACAGGGTAACACTGAAGCTTTCTTT. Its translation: CASSPRQGNTEAFF.

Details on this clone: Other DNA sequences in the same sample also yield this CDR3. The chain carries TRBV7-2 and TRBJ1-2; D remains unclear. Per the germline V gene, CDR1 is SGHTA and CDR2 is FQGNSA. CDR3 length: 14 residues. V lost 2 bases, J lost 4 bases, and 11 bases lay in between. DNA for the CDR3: TGTGCCAGCAGCTTAACCGGCACTTTCTATGGCTACACCTTC. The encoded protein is CASSLTGTFYGYTF.

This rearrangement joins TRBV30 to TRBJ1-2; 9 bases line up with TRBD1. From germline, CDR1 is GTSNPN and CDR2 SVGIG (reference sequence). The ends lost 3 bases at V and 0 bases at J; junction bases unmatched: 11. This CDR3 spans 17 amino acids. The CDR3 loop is CAWRPWDREVANYGYTF. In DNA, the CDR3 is TGTGCCTGGAGGCCATGGGACAGGGAGGTGGCTAACTATGGCTACACCTTC.

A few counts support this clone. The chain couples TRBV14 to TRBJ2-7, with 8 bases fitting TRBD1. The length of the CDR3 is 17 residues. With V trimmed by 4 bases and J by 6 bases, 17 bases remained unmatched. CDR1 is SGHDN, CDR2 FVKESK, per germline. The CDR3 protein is CASSLQQGLTGGTEQYF. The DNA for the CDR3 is TGTGCCAGCAGCCTTCAACAAGGCTTAACAGGGGGGACCGAGCAGTACTTC. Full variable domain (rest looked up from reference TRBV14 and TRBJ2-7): EAGVTQFPSHSVIEKGQTVTLRCDPISGHDNLYWYRRVMGKEIKFLLHFVKESKQDESGMPNNRFLAERTGGTYSTLKVQPAELEDSGVYFCASSLQQGLTGGTEQYFGPGTRLTVT.

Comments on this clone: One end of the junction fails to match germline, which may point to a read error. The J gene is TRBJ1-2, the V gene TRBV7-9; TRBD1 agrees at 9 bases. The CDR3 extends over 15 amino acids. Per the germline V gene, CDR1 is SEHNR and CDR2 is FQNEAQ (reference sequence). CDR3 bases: TGTGCCGGGGGACAGGGTAAAAGTTTTAACTTTGGCTACACCTTC. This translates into CAGGQGKSFNFGYTF.

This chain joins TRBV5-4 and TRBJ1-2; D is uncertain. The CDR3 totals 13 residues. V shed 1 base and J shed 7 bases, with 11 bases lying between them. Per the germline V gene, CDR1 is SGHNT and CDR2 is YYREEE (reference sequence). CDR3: CASSLLDSRGYTF. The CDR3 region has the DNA TGTGCCAGCAGCTTGCTGGACTCTCGTGGCTACACCTTC.